A selection of T cell receptor beta chains follows, all from one sample in a study of read filtering for tumor transcriptome and immune sequencing. TCRdb passed the reads through MiXCR, listing each CDR3 protein once. This table holds about 130,000 distinct CDR3 sequences, roughly 13% found once. Sequenced sample: a population of CD138-negative cells sorted from bone marrow. Receptors originate from a donor at least 40 years old with multiple myeloma. Both conserved end residues are part of each CDR3. Fields, in order: V gene, J gene, CDR3 protein.

V gene: TRBV4-1
J gene: TRBJ1-2
CDR3 protein: CASSQAAGNSYGYTF

V gene: TRBV7-9
J gene: TRBJ2-1
CDR3 protein: CASSLAGEVYNEQFF

V gene: TRBV7-9
J gene: TRBJ2-1
CDR3 protein: CASSLWPGNNEQFF

V gene: TRBV6-2/TRBV6-3
J gene: TRBJ2-1
CDR3 protein: CATGMRASSYNEQFF

V gene: TRBV19
J gene: TRBJ2-3
CDR3 protein: CASSIQGADTQYF

V gene: TRBV18
J gene: TRBJ2-3
CDR3 protein: CASSPPGLPTDTQYF

V gene: TRBV3-1
J gene: TRBJ2-7
CDR3 protein: CASSRDNGSGRRYEQYF

V gene: TRBV6-2/TRBV6-3
J gene: TRBJ2-1
CDR3 protein: CASSYPLREDLEQFF

V gene: TRBV2
J gene: TRBJ2-5
CDR3 protein: CASNPDTETQYF

V gene: TRBV6-1
J gene: TRBJ1-2
CDR3 protein: CASSEEYRAKYLGYTF

V gene: TRBV4-1
J gene: TRBJ2-1
CDR3 protein: CASSPGDREGEQFF

V gene: TRBV20-1
J gene: TRBJ2-3
CDR3 protein: CSAPSHQGTDTQYF

V gene: TRBV6-6
J gene: TRBJ2-3
CDR3 protein: CASGAGTRSTDTQYF

V gene: TRBV12-3/TRBV12-4
J gene: TRBJ2-3
CDR3 protein: CASRATGGITDTQYF

V gene: TRBV7-9
J gene: TRBJ1-1
CDR3 protein: CASRTGQGGTLDTEAFF

V gene: TRBV20-1
J gene: TRBJ2-1
CDR3 protein: CSADGTSGNYNEQFF

V gene: TRBV29-1
J gene: TRBJ2-5
CDR3 protein: CSVAEETQYF

V gene: TRBV2
J gene: TRBJ2-5
CDR3 protein: CASITITVEGPYF

V gene: TRBV5-1
J gene: TRBJ2-5
CDR3 protein: CASTGSVGTSETQYF

V gene: TRBV6-5
J gene: TRBJ1-6
CDR3 protein: CASRGWNSPLHF

V gene: TRBV6-1
J gene: TRBJ2-7
CDR3 protein: CASSPGQGGYEQYF

V gene: TRBV18
J gene: TRBJ2-7
CDR3 protein: CASSPGGLAGKEEQYF

V gene: TRBV12-3/TRBV12-4
J gene: TRBJ1-6
CDR3 protein: CASSLGRNSPLHF

V gene: TRBV4-1
J gene: TRBJ2-5
CDR3 protein: CASSDRGYQETQYF

V gene: TRBV13
J gene: TRBJ1-2
CDR3 protein: CASSLLRQGWGYGYTF

V gene: TRBV29-1
J gene: TRBJ2-3
CDR3 protein: CSVSGQAGSDTQYF

V gene: TRBV5-1
J gene: TRBJ1-2
CDR3 protein: CASSPLSTGTYGYTF

V gene: TRBV10-3
J gene: TRBJ2-2
CDR3 protein: CAISDTGLPSNTGELFF

V gene: TRBV12-3/TRBV12-4
J gene: TRBJ2-5
CDR3 protein: CASSPAGGPGETQYF

V gene: TRBV12-3/TRBV12-4
J gene: TRBJ1-1
CDR3 protein: CASSFRQGTEAFF

V gene: TRBV7-9
J gene: TRBJ1-4
CDR3 protein: CASSLDRREKLFF

V gene: TRBV14
J gene: TRBJ1-1
CDR3 protein: CASSQQAFFWNTEAFF

V gene: TRBV6-6
J gene: TRBJ1-1
CDR3 protein: CASTARVLGTEAFF

V gene: TRBV20-1
J gene: TRBJ2-5
CDR3 protein: CSAPPGRAVETQYF

V gene: TRBV11-2
J gene: TRBJ2-1
CDR3 protein: CASSLEAGGDNEQFF

V gene: TRBV20-1
J gene: TRBJ2-1
CDR3 protein: CSATPRNEQFF

V gene: TRBV20-1
J gene: TRBJ2-7
CDR3 protein: CSASSMSGTVTHEQYF

V gene: TRBV9
J gene: TRBJ1-1
CDR3 protein: CASSVGGRDTEAFF

V gene: TRBV12-3/TRBV12-4
J gene: TRBJ2-1
CDR3 protein: CASSRTRRNNEQFF

V gene: TRBV7-8
J gene: TRBJ1-5
CDR3 protein: CASSFDRNQPQHF

V gene: TRBV5-1
J gene: TRBJ1-1
CDR3 protein: CASSIKGQGRMDTEAFF

V gene: TRBV12-3/TRBV12-4
J gene: TRBJ2-2
CDR3 protein: CASNRDTGELFF

V gene: TRBV29-1
J gene: TRBJ2-3
CDR3 protein: CSVLLPGQYVPDTQYF

V gene: TRBV18
J gene: TRBJ2-7
CDR3 protein: CASSPGTSGTYEQYF

V gene: TRBV7-2
J gene: TRBJ2-3
CDR3 protein: CASSLAPRDPPDTQYF

V gene: TRBV4-1
J gene: TRBJ2-4
CDR3 protein: CASSQATGTKNIQYF

V gene: TRBV11-2
J gene: TRBJ1-2
CDR3 protein: CASSLSAYGYTF

V gene: TRBV9
J gene: TRBJ2-1
CDR3 protein: CASSVEVDNEQFF

V gene: TRBV19
J gene: TRBJ2-2
CDR3 protein: CASSEQKNTGELFF

V gene: TRBV6-6
J gene: TRBJ1-2
CDR3 protein: CASTLRDGEGRTF

V gene: TRBV10-3
J gene: TRBJ1-1
CDR3 protein: CAISESTGVGTEAFF

V gene: TRBV2
J gene: TRBJ2-6
CDR3 protein: CASKRRSNSGANVLTF

V gene: TRBV28
J gene: TRBJ2-1
CDR3 protein: CASSHNNEQFF

V gene: TRBV5-1
J gene: TRBJ1-2
CDR3 protein: CASSLDGNSPNYGYTF

V gene: TRBV15
J gene: TRBJ1-1
CDR3 protein: CATSRYGTLNTDAFF

V gene: TRBV6-2/TRBV6-3
J gene: TRBJ1-5
CDR3 protein: CASSYSEPSNQPQHF

V gene: TRBV6-1
J gene: TRBJ2-6
CDR3 protein: CATRYSGANVLTF

V gene: TRBV3-1
J gene: TRBJ2-1
CDR3 protein: CASSQLARGGNEQFF

V gene: TRBV14
J gene: TRBJ1-4
CDR3 protein: CASSPRTGGGEKLFF

V gene: TRBV5-1
J gene: TRBJ1-6
CDR3 protein: CASSLGREHSPLHF